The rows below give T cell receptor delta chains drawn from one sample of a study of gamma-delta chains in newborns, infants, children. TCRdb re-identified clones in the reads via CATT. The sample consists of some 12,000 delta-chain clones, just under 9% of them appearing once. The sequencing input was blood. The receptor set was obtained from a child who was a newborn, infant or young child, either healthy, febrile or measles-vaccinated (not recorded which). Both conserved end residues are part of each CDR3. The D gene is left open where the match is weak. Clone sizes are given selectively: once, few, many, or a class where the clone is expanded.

cdr3_nt: TGTGCCTGTGACACTTTGACCTGGGGGATAGGATTAACCGATAAACTCATCTTT; cdr3_aa: CACDTLTWGIGLTDKLIF; v_call: TRDV2; d_call: TRDD3; clone_size: few; j_call: TRDJ1
cdr3_nt: TGTGCCTGTGACGCGTACTGGGGGACGAGCTCCTGGGACACCCGACAGATGTTTTTC; cdr3_aa: CACDAYWGTSSWDTRQMFF; v_call: TRDV2; d_call: TRDD3; clone_size: few; j_call: TRDJ3
cdr3_nt: TGTGCCTGTGACTCTGTACTGGGGGATAACCGGCTCACCGATAAACTCATCTTT; cdr3_aa: CACDSVLGDNRLTDKLIF; v_call: TRDV2; d_call: TRDD3; clone_size: NA; j_call: TRDJ1
cdr3_nt: TGTGCTCTTGGGGGCCTCTCGTCAGCACAACTCTTCTTT; cdr3_aa: CALGGLSSAQLFF; v_call: TRDV1; d_call: NA; clone_size: few; j_call: TRDJ2
cdr3_nt: TGTGCCTGTGACACCCTACTGGGGGATAGGGCTAAACTCATCTTT; cdr3_aa: CACDTLLGDRAKLIF; v_call: TRDV2; d_call: TRDD3; clone_size: NA; j_call: TRDJ1
cdr3_nt: TGTGCCTGTGACACCCTTACTGGGGGATACGACGATAAACTCATCTTT; cdr3_aa: CACDTLTGGYDDKLIF; v_call: TRDV2; d_call: TRDD3; clone_size: NA; j_call: TRDJ1
cdr3_nt: TGTGCCTGTGACACCCTGACGGGGGATACGCGGAGCTCCTGGGACACCCGACAGATGTTTTTC; cdr3_aa: CACDTLTGDTRSSWDTRQMFF; v_call: TRDV2; d_call: TRDD3; clone_size: NA; j_call: TRDJ3
cdr3_nt: TGTGCCTGTGACATACTGGGGGATATTTCCTGGGACACCCGACAGATGTTTTTC; cdr3_aa: CACDILGDISWDTRQMFF; v_call: TRDV2; d_call: TRDD3; clone_size: NA; j_call: TRDJ3
cdr3_nt: TGTGCCTGTGACATCGTACTGGGGGCCGGTTACACCGATAAACTCATCTTT; cdr3_aa: CACDIVLGAGYTDKLIF; v_call: TRDV2; d_call: TRDD3; clone_size: few; j_call: TRDJ1
cdr3_nt: TGTGCCTGTGACAGTACTGGGGCGGCCTCCTGGGACACCCGACAGATGTTTTTC; cdr3_aa: CACDSTGAASWDTRQMFF; v_call: TRDV2; d_call: TRDD3; clone_size: NA; j_call: TRDJ3
cdr3_nt: TGTGCCTGTGACGCATTACTGGGGGATACAACCGATAAACTCATCTTT; cdr3_aa: CACDALLGDTTDKLIF; v_call: TRDV2; d_call: TRDD3; clone_size: NA; j_call: TRDJ1
cdr3_nt: TGTGCCTGTGACGCCATTACTGGGGGATACTCCCTAACCGATAAACTCATCTTT; cdr3_aa: CACDAITGGYSLTDKLIF; v_call: TRDV2; d_call: TRDD3; clone_size: few; j_call: TRDJ1
cdr3_nt: TGTGCCTGTGACACGGCTGGGATGGCTGACTCCTGGGACACCCGACAGATGTTTTTC; cdr3_aa: CACDTAGMADSWDTRQMFF; v_call: TRDV2; d_call: NA; clone_size: NA; j_call: TRDJ3
cdr3_nt: TGTGCCTGTGACTTTACTGGGGGATTCGGCTTCACCGATAAACTCATCTTT; cdr3_aa: CACDFTGGFGFTDKLIF; v_call: TRDV2; d_call: TRDD3; clone_size: few; j_call: TRDJ1
cdr3_nt: TGTGCCTGTGACATATGGGGGCCCAACACCGATAAACTCATCTTT; cdr3_aa: CACDIWGPNTDKLIF; v_call: TRDV2; d_call: NA; clone_size: NA; j_call: TRDJ1
cdr3_nt: TGTGCTCTTGGGGAGAGCGGCACGTACTGGGGGAGCGGATTATACACCGATAAACTCATCTTT; cdr3_aa: CALGESGTYWGSGLYTDKLIF; v_call: TRDV1; d_call: TRDD3; clone_size: few; j_call: TRDJ1
cdr3_nt: TGTGCCTGTGACACGCTGTTCGGGGATACGAACGATAAACTCATCTTT; cdr3_aa: CACDTLFGDTNDKLIF; v_call: TRDV2; d_call: TRDD3; clone_size: NA; j_call: TRDJ1
cdr3_nt: TGTGCCTGTGACTCCCTCCTGGGGGATACGCTGTACACCGATAAACTCATCTTT; cdr3_aa: CACDSLLGDTLYTDKLIF; v_call: TRDV2; d_call: TRDD3; clone_size: NA; j_call: TRDJ1